This T cell receptor (beta chain) comes out of a study of shared T cell receptors in the human thymus (dated by TCRdb to 2020 to 2023). Looking at the study overall: The study examined how the human thymus generates shared, self-reactive T-cell receptor alpha chains.

This clone is a singleton in its sample. No cognate antigen has been identified for it. No clone much larger than this one lies a single base away; base qualities are absent. Other DNA variants within this sample encode the same CDR3. Library method: the immunoSEQ multiplex PCR assay. In TCRdb, the immuneACCESS table is reduced to in-frame sequences with V and J assigned. These tables do not hold every clone; where another copy was compared, an unresolved V gene accounts for under half, and the others remain unexplained. The sample has 550,000 to 800,000 clones on record, 80% to 90% of them singletons. The top ten clones comprise around 0.0094% of the sample. Sequences SGHDT (CDR1) and YYEEEE (CDR2) are obtained from the germline V gene. There are 16 amino acids in the CDR3, from cysteine to phenylalanine inclusive. Just CDR3 DNA is preserved here, 48 bases in frame from base 1. Cut back by 2 bases and 1 base, the V and J ends lie 12 bases apart.

The same specimen was also included in a second study, on human thymus T cells. That second publication adds: In Finland, the donors were immunologically healthy infants who were having open corrective cardiac surgery for congenital heart defects. Thymus tissue was collected as surgical resects that were removed during corrective cardiac surgery. V and J gene segment usage appeared biased in both thymic and peripheral blood repertoires. The related research found that thymic TCR repertoires overlapped highly between unrelated individuals. The study characterized TCR alpha and beta repertoires from eight infant thymus samples and a few related peripheral blood samples. Donor ages ranged from about 6 to 250 days, and the cohort comprised about 6 male and two female infants. Thymocytes were freed from the tissue by mechanical means and kept at -70 degrees C as pellets of roughly 9-33 million cells. A QIAsymphony instrument was used to extract genomic DNA from the frozen cell pellets. Using the immunoSEQ multiplex PCR assay, the TCRB and TCRAD loci were amplified from a standardized quantity of quality-controlled genomic DNA. The amplicons covered the V(D)J region and were long enough to include the CDR3 and to identify the V and J genes. The commercial immunoSEQ service was used to sequence amplicons on an Illumina platform. Primer bias and sequencing errors were corrected as previously described, and TCRAD and TCRB definitions were based on the IMGT database. Analysis of the repertoires was done with immunoSEQ Analyzer 3.0 and VDJTools and included basic statistics, V/J segment usage, diversity estimates, rarefaction and pairwise overlap. To estimate diversity, the Chao1, ChaoE, Efron-Thisted, Shannon and inverse Simpson indices were applied, and diversity was also estimated on datasets down-sampled to the smallest sample. Repertoire overlap was determined by strict matching of CDR3 nucleotide sequence, V gene and J gene, and Jaccard-based multidimensional scaling clustering was applied. On average, roughly 810,000 unique TCRB clonotypes were obtained from thymus samples, compared with about 84,000 from blood samples.

The V and J genes are TRBV5-6 and TRBJ2-2; 5 matching bases give a weak D call of TRBD1. The receptor was isolated from a girl under two years old with a congenital heart defect. Donor details come from another sample of the same person, matched by shared clones. The sequencing sample was made of thymocytes. The DNA sequence follows: TGTGCCAGCAGCTTTGGTGGGGCCAAGAACACCGGGGAGCTGTTTTTT. The resulting protein is CASSFGGAKNTGELFF. The full variable domain, with segments outside the CDR3 supplied by the reference TRBV5-6 and TRBJ2-2 proteins, appears as DAGVTQSPTHLIKTRGQQVTLRCSPKSGHDTVSWYQQALGQGPQFIFQYYEEEERQRGNFPDRFSGHQFPNYSSELNVNALLLGDSALYLCASSFGGAKNTGELFFGEGSRLTVL.